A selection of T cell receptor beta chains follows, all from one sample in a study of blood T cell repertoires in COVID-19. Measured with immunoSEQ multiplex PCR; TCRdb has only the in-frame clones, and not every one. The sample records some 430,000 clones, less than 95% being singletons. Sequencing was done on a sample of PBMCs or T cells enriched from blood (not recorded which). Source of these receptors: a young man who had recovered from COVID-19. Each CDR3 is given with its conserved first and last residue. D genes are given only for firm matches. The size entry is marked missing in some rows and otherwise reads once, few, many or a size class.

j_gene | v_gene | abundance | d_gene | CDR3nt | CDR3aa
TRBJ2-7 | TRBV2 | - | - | TGTGCCAGCTTAGACAGTACCTACGAGCAGTACTTC | CASLDSTYEQYF
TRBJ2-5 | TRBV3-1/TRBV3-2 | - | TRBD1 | TGTGCCAGCAGCAAAGGACCTGGACAGGGCGAAGAGACCCAGTACTTC | CASSKGPGQGEETQYF
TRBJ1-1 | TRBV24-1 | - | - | TGTGCCACCAGTGATTTGCAGGGCGAGATACAGGGTCTAAAGGGCACTGAAGCTTTCTTT | CATSDLQGEIQGLKGTEAFF
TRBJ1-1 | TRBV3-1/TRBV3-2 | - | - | TGTGCCAGCAGCCAAGGGCCTTGGGGGCCCAGGAGGGAAGCTTTCTTT | CASSQGPWGPRREAFF
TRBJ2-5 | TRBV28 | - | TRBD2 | TGTGCCAGCAGTTTACTGCTAGCGGGAGGGTCGGAGACCCAGTACTTC | CASSLLLAGGSETQYF
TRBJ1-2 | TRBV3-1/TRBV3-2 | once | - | TGTGCCAGCAGCCTTACGTACCTCAGGCCTCCTCAACACTATGGCTACACCTTC | CASSLTYLRPPQHYGYTF
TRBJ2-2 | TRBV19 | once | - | TGTGCCAGTAGACCTCAGGGGTACGGGGAGCTGTTTTTT | CASRPQGYGELFF
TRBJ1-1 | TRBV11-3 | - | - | TGTGCCAGCAGCTTGCGAGGGGAAGCTTTCTTT | CASSLRGEAFF
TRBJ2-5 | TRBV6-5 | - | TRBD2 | TGTGCCAGCAGTCGAGGGACTAGCGGGAGCAAGACCCAGTACTTC | CASSRGTSGSKTQYF
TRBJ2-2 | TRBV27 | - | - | TGTGCCAGCAGTTCCGCGAACACCGGGGAGCTGTTTTTT | CASSSANTGELFF
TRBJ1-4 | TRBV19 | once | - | TGTGCCAGTAGTAAATACTCGGGGGAAAAACTGTTTTTT | CASSKYSGEKLFF
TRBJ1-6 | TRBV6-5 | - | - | TGTGCCAGCAGCGAGACGGGTCCTACTAATTCACCCCTCCACTTT | CASSETGPTNSPLHF
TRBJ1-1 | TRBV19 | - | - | TGTGCCAGTAGCCGTGGTAGGAACACTGAAGCTTTCTTT | CASSRGRNTEAFF
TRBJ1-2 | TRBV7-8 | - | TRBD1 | TGTGCCAGCAGGCCGGACAGGTTACAATATAACTATGGCTACACCTTC | CASRPDRLQYNYGYTF
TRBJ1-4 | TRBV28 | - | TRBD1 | TGTGCCAGCAGTCCGACCGACAGGGGGAAGGAAAAACTGTTTTTT | CASSPTDRGKEKLFF
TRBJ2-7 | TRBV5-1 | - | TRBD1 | TGCGCCAGCAGCACGGAGGGACAGGGGCCTTACGAGCAGTACTTC | CASSTEGQGPYEQYF
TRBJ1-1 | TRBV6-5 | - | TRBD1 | TGTGCCAGCAGGCTCGACAGGGACACTGAAGCTTTCTTT | CASRLDRDTEAFF
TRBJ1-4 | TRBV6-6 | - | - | TGTGCCAGCAGTTCAGGGGCTGAAAAACTGTTTTTT | CASSSGAEKLFF
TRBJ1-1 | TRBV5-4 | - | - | TGTGCCAGCAGCATAGGGGCTACCTCGGGCACTGAAGCTTTCTTT | CASSIGATSGTEAFF
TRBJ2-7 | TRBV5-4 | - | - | TGTGCCAGCAGCTTTCGCGGTAACCCCGGTTACTACGAGCAGTACTTC | CASSFRGNPGYYEQYF
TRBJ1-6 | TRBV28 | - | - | TGTGCCAGCAGTTTGAGTACTTCACCCCTCCACTTT | CASSLSTSPLHF
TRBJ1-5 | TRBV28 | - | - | TGTGCCAGCATTCCTTTCGCCAGGGTCAACCAGCCCCAGCATTTT | CASIPFARVNQPQHF
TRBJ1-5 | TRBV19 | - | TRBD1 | TGTGCCAGTAGTTTAGGACAGGGCCTCAATCAGCCCCAGCATTTT | CASSLGQGLNQPQHF
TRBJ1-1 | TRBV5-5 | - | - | TGTGCCAGCAGCTTGGACTTCGACGGGGTCACTGAAGCTTTCTTT | CASSLDFDGVTEAFF
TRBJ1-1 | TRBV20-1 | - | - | TGCAGTGCTACTCGCGGGACTGAAGCTTTCTTT | CSATRGTEAFF
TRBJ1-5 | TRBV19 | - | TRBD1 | TGTGCCAGTAGTACCCGGGACAGGGGGCTCGACCAGCCCCAGCATTTT | CASSTRDRGLDQPQHF
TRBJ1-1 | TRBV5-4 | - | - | TGTGCCAGCAGCTTGGATGCAGAGCGGAACACTGAAGCTTTCTTT | CASSLDAERNTEAFF
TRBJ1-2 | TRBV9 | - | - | TGTGCCAGCAGCGTAGTGGGGGCACGCGGCTACACCTTC | CASSVVGARGYTF
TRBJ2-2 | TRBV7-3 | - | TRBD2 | TGTGCCAGCAGGGCCCGGGAGGGAACCGGGGAGCTGTTTTTT | CASRAREGTGELFF
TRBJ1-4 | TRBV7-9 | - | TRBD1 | TGTGCCAGCAGACCCTGGACAGGGGAAGAAAAACTGTTTTTT | CASRPWTGEEKLFF
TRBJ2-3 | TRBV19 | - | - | TGTGCCAGTAGTATTAAACGGGAGATCCCAGATACGCAGTATTTT | CASSIKREIPDTQYF
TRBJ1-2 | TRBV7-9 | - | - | TGTGCCAGCAGCTTAGGGTCGCTCAGTGATGGCTACACCTTC | CASSLGSLSDGYTF
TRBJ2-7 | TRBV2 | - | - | TGTGCCAGCAGACATTCCACTAACGCCTACGAGCAGTACTTC | CASRHSTNAYEQYF
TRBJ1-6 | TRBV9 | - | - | TGTGCCAGCAGCGGGGGGGACGGAAGCTCCTATAATTCACCCCTCCACTTT | CASSGGDGSSYNSPLHF
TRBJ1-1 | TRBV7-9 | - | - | TGTGCCAGCAGTCCTCAGGATATGAACACTGAAGCTTTCTTT | CASSPQDMNTEAFF
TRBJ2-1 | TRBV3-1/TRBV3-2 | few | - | TGTGCCAGCAGCCAGAGCAGGGGCGATGAGCAGTTCTTC | CASSQSRGDEQFF
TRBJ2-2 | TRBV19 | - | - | TGTGCCAGTAGTATTACCCCCACTAACACCGGGGAGCTGTTTTTT | CASSITPTNTGELFF
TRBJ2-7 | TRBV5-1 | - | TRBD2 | TGCGCCAGCAGCTTAGGACTAGCGTCCTACGAGCAGTACTTC | CASSLGLASYEQYF
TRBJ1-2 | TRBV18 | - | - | TGTGCCAGCTCACAAAACAGTGAACCAAGCCTCTATGGCTACACCTTC | CASSQNSEPSLYGYTF
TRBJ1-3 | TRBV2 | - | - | TGTGCCAGCAGGGAGGGGAGCTCTGGAAACACCATATATTTT | CASREGSSGNTIYF
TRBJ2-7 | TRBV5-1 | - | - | TGCGCCAGCACTCTTGGAGGGACGCCCGAGGAGGAGCAGTACTTC | CASTLGGTPEEEQYF
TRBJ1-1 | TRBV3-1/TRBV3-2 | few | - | TGTGCCAGCAGCCAGAATACAGGGTCCACTGAAGCTTTCTTT | CASSQNTGSTEAFF
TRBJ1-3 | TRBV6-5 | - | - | TGTGCCAGCAGTTTTCGACCGGGAGGAAACACCATATATTTT | CASSFRPGGNTIYF
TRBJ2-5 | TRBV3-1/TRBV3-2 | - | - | TGTGCCAGCAGCCCTCGGGGTAGCGTTGAGACCCAGTACTTC | CASSPRGSVETQYF
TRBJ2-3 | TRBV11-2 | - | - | TGTGCCAGCAGCTTAGCAGTACGCACAGATACGCAGTATTTT | CASSLAVRTDTQYF
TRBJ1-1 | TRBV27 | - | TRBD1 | TGTGCCAGCAGCCGACAGGGTAGATCTGAAGCTTTCTTT | CASSRQGRSEAFF
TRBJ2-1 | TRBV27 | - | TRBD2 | TGTGCCAGCACCCCGGGGTTAGCGGGCAATGAGCAGTTCTTC | CASTPGLAGNEQFF
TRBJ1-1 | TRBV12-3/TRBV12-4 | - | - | TGTGCCAGCAGTTTAGGTCCCGACACTGAAGCTTTCTTT | CASSLGPDTEAFF
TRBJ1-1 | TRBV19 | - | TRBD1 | TGTGCCAGTAGTGCAAGGACAGGGATTGAAGCTTTCTTT | CASSARTGIEAFF
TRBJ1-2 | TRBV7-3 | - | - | TGTGCCAGCAGCACCCAACAGGGTTTGGGCTACACCTTC | CASSTQQGLGYTF
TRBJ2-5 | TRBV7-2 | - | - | TGTGCCAGCAGCTTTACAGGGAGGGTGACCCAGTACTTC | CASSFTGRVTQYF
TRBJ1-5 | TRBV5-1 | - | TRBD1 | TGCGCCAGCAGCCTTACCCCGGACAGGCTCAATCAGCCCCAGCATTTT | CASSLTPDRLNQPQHF
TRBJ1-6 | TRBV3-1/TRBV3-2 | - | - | TGTGCCAGCAGCCAAAGCCTGGTAAATTCACCCCTCCACTTT | CASSQSLVNSPLHF
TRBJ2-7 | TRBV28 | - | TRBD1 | TGTGCCAGCAGTCCCGGACAGGGAACGTCCTACGAGCAGTACTTC | CASSPGQGTSYEQYF